The rows below give T cell receptor beta chains drawn from one sample of a study of blood T cell repertoires in COVID-19. The repertoire was sequenced with immunoSEQ multiplex PCR; TCRdb's copy has only in-frame clones and lacks some. The sample contains approximately 290,000 clones, roughly 85% of which appear only once. Material for sequencing was PBMCs or T cells enriched from blood (not recorded which). These receptors were collected from a young woman who had recovered from COVID-19. Both conserved end residues are part of each CDR3. D genes are given only for firm matches. Not every row has a clone size; where given, it reads once, few, many or a size class.

d_call j_call clone_size v_call cdr3_nt cdr3_aa
TRBD2 TRBJ2-5 NA TRBV4-1 TGCGCCAGCAGCCAAGGGACTAGCGGGGGATCCCAAGAGACCCAGTACTTC CASSQGTSGGSQETQYF
TRBD1 TRBJ1-2 NA TRBV11-1 TGTGCCAGCAGCTCATCGGGACAGGGAATAGGTGGCTACACCTTC CASSSSGQGIGGYTF
NA TRBJ2-2 NA TRBV12-3/TRBV12-4 TGTGCCAGCAGTTTTTTAGTGGCCGGGGAGCTGTTTTTT CASSFLVAGELFF
TRBD1 TRBJ2-7 few TRBV2 TGTGCCACCCTAGGGGGCAGGTACGAGCAGTACTTC CATLGGRYEQYF
NA TRBJ1-1 NA TRBV13 TGTGCCAGCAGCTCAGCTCAGGGGGAAGCTTTCTTT CASSSAQGEAFF
TRBD2 TRBJ2-7 few TRBV7-8 TGTGCCAGCAGCCAGAGCGGACCTGGCGGATCACTAGCGTATGAGCAGTACTTC CASSQSGPGGSLAYEQYF
NA TRBJ2-2 NA TRBV7-9 TGTGCCAGCAGCTCGCAGGGGACCGGGGAGCTGTTTTTT CASSSQGTGELFF
TRBD2 TRBJ2-5 NA TRBV5-5 TGTGCCAGCAGCTTGCAGCGGGGGGGCCTTTCCGAGACCCAGTACTTC CASSLQRGGLSETQYF
NA TRBJ2-7 NA TRBV4-2 TGTGCCAGCAGCCCCCGTATTATGTCGGAGCAGTACTTC CASSPRIMSEQYF
TRBD1 TRBJ1-5 NA TRBV27 TGTGCCAGCAGTTTCTCCGGGACAGGGGCGAGTAGCAATCAGCCCCAGCATTTT CASSFSGTGASSNQPQHF
NA TRBJ2-3 NA TRBV7-6 TGTGCCAGCAGCCCTAGGGGCGGCGGCTACACAGATACGCAGTATTTT CASSPRGGGYTDTQYF
TRBD1 TRBJ1-3 once TRBV14 TGTGCCAGCAGCGCCTCCGGGACAGGGGTTGGAAACACCATATATTTT CASSASGTGVGNTIYF
TRBD2 TRBJ2-2 few TRBV10-2 TGCGCCAGTCGGAGCGGGAGTTATGAGTACGGGGAGCTGTTTTTT CASRSGSYEYGELFF
NA TRBJ2-1 NA TRBV5-1 TGCGCCAGCAGCCTAGGGGGTGATGGGCATGAGCAGTTCTTC CASSLGGDGHEQFF
NA TRBJ2-4 NA TRBV28 TGTGCCAGCAGTTTTAGCCCGGCCAAAAACATTCAGTACTTC CASSFSPAKNIQYF
NA TRBJ1-4 few TRBV28 TGTGCCAGCAGCCAACGGGGGGCTCTAGGGGAAAAACTGTTTTTT CASSQRGALGEKLFF
NA TRBJ1-1 NA TRBV30 TGTGCCTGGAGTGTAGCGGCTTCTGAAGCTTTCTTT CAWSVAASEAFF
TRBD1 TRBJ1-2 NA TRBV3-1/TRBV3-2 TGTGCCAGCGTATTGGACAGGAACTATGGCTACACCTTC CASVLDRNYGYTF
TRBD1 TRBJ2-2 few TRBV11-2 TGTGCCAGCAGCTTTCTGGGCAGGGGGCTGTCGAACACCGGGGAGCTGTTTTTT CASSFLGRGLSNTGELFF
TRBD2 TRBJ2-7 NA TRBV10-1 TGCGCCAGCAGTGTCACGCGACCCGGGACTAGCCGCCACGAGCAGTACTTC CASSVTRPGTSRHEQYF
NA TRBJ1-2 NA TRBV7-2 TGTGCCAGCAGCAGGGGTTCAGGCTATGGCTACACCTTC CASSRGSGYGYTF
NA TRBJ2-7 once TRBV15 TGTGCCACCAAGGATGGCGGGATTCTAAATACCTACGAGCAGTACTTC CATKDGGILNTYEQYF
NA TRBJ2-5 NA TRBV5-1 TGCGCCAGCAGCTTGCAGGCGTACCAAGAGACCCAGTACTTC CASSLQAYQETQYF
NA TRBJ2-2 NA TRBV5-6 TGTGCCAGCAGCATTACAAGAAACACCGGGGAGCTGTTTTTT CASSITRNTGELFF
NA TRBJ1-1 NA TRBV6-5 TGTGCCAGCAGTTTTGACGGGCAGGGGCTCCTCTTT CASSFDGQGLLF
NA TRBJ1-5 NA TRBV5-1 TGCGCCAGCAGCCCCCTTCCCCAGGGAGGTCAGCCCCAGCATTTT CASSPLPQGGQPQHF
TRBD1 TRBJ1-1 NA TRBV28 TGTGCCAGCTGGGGGACAGCGAACACTGAAGCTTTCTTT CASWGTANTEAFF
NA TRBJ2-1 NA TRBV11-3 TGTGCCAGCAGCCCTCGAGCGGACGCCGATGAGCAGTTCTTC CASSPRADADEQFF
TRBD2 TRBJ2-7 NA TRBV30 TGTGCCTGGAGCCTTGGACTAGCTGGGGCCTACGAGCAGTACTTC CAWSLGLAGAYEQYF
TRBD1 TRBJ1-1 NA TRBV15 TGTGCCACCAGCAGAAACAGGGGAGCCATGAACACTGAAGCTTTCTTT CATSRNRGAMNTEAFF
TRBD1 TRBJ1-1 once TRBV28 TGTGCCAGCAATAACCTGGGGACAGGGGGGGCGAACACTGAAGCTTTCTTT CASNNLGTGGANTEAFF
TRBD1 TRBJ1-2 NA TRBV9 TGTGCCAGCAGCGTAGCGGCAGGGGGCCAGGGGTATGGCTACACCTTC CASSVAAGGQGYGYTF
TRBD2 TRBJ2-7 NA TRBV27 TGTGCCATCGAGGGACTAGCGGGAATCTCTGCGTCCTACGAGCAGTACTTC CAIEGLAGISASYEQYF
NA TRBJ1-2 NA TRBV5-1 TGCGCCAGCAGCTTGGATGGCAGTTGGTCTGGCTACACCTTC CASSLDGSWSGYTF
NA TRBJ1-5 NA TRBV3-1/TRBV3-2 TGTGCCAGCAGCCAAAGAGGGCAGCGCAATCAGCCCCAGCATTTT CASSQRGQRNQPQHF
NA TRBJ2-7 few TRBV18 TGTGCCAGCTCGAATCGAGACGAGCAGTACTTC CASSNRDEQYF
NA TRBJ2-7 NA TRBV28 TGTGCCAGCAGTTTGGTTTACAGGGACCACGAGCAGTACTTC CASSLVYRDHEQYF
NA TRBJ2-5 NA TRBV5-6 TGTGCCAGCAGCCGGCGCTTTAGCGGACAAGAGACCCAGTACTTC CASSRRFSGQETQYF
TRBD2 TRBJ2-3 NA TRBV5-4 TGTGCCAGCAGCCCGGGGTCTAGCGGGAGCACAGATACGCAGTATTTT CASSPGSSGSTDTQYF
NA TRBJ1-1 NA TRBV4-1 TGCGCCAGCAGCCAAGACCCAGGGAACACTGAAGCTTTCTTT CASSQDPGNTEAFF
NA TRBJ1-5 few TRBV30 TGTGCCTGGAGTGTAGGTCGCAGGGATCAGCCCCAGCATTTT CAWSVGRRDQPQHF
NA TRBJ2-7 NA TRBV29-1 TGCAGCGTTGAGGTCGGTGACGGGTCTCCCTACGAGCAGTACTTC CSVEVGDGSPYEQYF
NA TRBJ1-1 NA TRBV2 TGTGCCAGCAGTGACAGGGCTAGGAACACTGAAGCTTTCTTT CASSDRARNTEAFF
NA TRBJ2-7 NA TRBV19 TGTGCCAGTAAGGACAGCTACGAGCAGTACTTC CASKDSYEQYF
TRBD1 TRBJ2-1 NA TRBV12-5 TGTGCTAGTGGTTTGGTACTAATGGGACAGGGCCACCGGGAGCAGTTCTTC CASGLVLMGQGHREQFF
TRBD2 TRBJ2-6 NA TRBV5-1 TGCGCCAGCAGCTTGGTGGTAGCGGGGGCCTCTGGGGCCAACGTCCTGACTTTC CASSLVVAGASGANVLTF
NA TRBJ2-3 NA TRBV18 TGTGCCAGCTCAGCTGGGGCCGGAGATACGCAGTATTTT CASSAGAGDTQYF
NA TRBJ2-1 NA TRBV30 TGTGCCTGGAGTGTCAACTCCTACAATGAGCAGTTCTTC CAWSVNSYNEQFF
TRBD2 TRBJ2-5 NA TRBV15 TGTGCCACCAGCAGAGATCGGACAAATCCGGGAGGGGAGACCCAGTACTTC CATSRDRTNPGGETQYF
TRBD1 TRBJ2-7 NA TRBV13 TGTGCCAGCAGCTCTGACAGGGGTATGGACGAGCAGTACTTC CASSSDRGMDEQYF
TRBD2 TRBJ2-2 once TRBV18 TGTGCCAGCTCACCCGGACTAGCGGTCATCGGGACCGGGGAGCTGTTTTTT CASSPGLAVIGTGELFF
TRBD1 TRBJ2-5 once TRBV28 TGTGCCAGCAGTTTAGGTCCGGACAGGGATCAAGAGACCCAGTACTTC CASSLGPDRDQETQYF
TRBD1 TRBJ1-6 once TRBV14 TGTGCCAGCAGCCAATTCCCGACAGGGGAGCCGAATTCACCCCTCCACTTT CASSQFPTGEPNSPLHF
NA TRBJ1-3 NA TRBV27 TGTGCCAGCAGTCCCCAGACACCCCGCTCCGGAAACACCATATATTTT CASSPQTPRSGNTIYF
NA TRBJ2-7 NA TRBV28 TGTGCCAGCAGTTTTCGGGGGTCCATCTACGAGCAGTACTTC CASSFRGSIYEQYF